The present T cell receptor (beta chain) was sequenced within a study of T-cell reconstitution after alpha-beta-depleted transplantation in children. About this clonotype itself: Its antigen is not identified.

Unique molecular identifiers were incorporated into the prepared TCRbeta library. One entry per CDR3 protein results from TCRdb running MiXCR on the PCR reads. Of about 470,000 distinct CDR3 sequences listed, roughly two fifths are singletons. Study outcomes and limitations: Two months or so post-transplant, alpha-beta T cells reportedly derived from several hundred expanded graft clones.

Germline V gene data show CDR1 as SGHRS and CDR2 as YFSETQ. The CDR3 runs to 13 residues. V lost 4 bases, J lost 6 bases, and 14 bases lay in between. Sequenced here: PBMCs, sampled before TCRalphabeta/CD19-depleted stem cell transplant. This receptor was identified in a girl aged 2-10 years with aplastic anemia, due to receive a stem cell transplant. V is TRBV5-1 and J is TRBJ2-7; D is perhaps TRBD2 (6 bases). CDR3: CASSPWEEGEQYF. The CDR3, as DNA: TGCGCCAGCAGCCCCTGGGAGGAAGGCGAGCAGTACTTC.